The sequence of this TCR beta chain was determined in a study of T cell responses to AZD1222 COVID-19 vaccine. This clone has a handful of counts. The antigen remains unidentified. Study outcomes and limitations: As reported, nearly half of all spike-specific TCRs target variant regions that are unmutated.

Measured with immunoSEQ multiplex PCR; TCRdb has only the in-frame clones, and not every one. Of tens of thousands of clones in the sample, approximately 88% were seen once. The specimen was peripheral blood, collected on day 0 of AZD1222 vaccination. The source is an adult in good health.

CDR3 in amino acids: CASSFGILTSGSTDTQYF. In DNA form, the CDR3 reads TGCGCCAGCAGCTTCGGGATTTTAACTAGCGGGAGCACAGATACGCAGTATTTT. The V and J genes are TRBV5-1 and TRBJ2-3; TRBD2 aligns across 9 bases. Germline V gene lookup returns CDR1 SGHRS and CDR2 YFSETQ. After removal of 2 bases from V and 0 bases from J, the junction contained 10 bases not matched to a gene. CDR3 size: 18 residues. The full variable domain, its missing parts supplied by reference TRBV5-1 and TRBJ2-3, is KAGVTQTPRYLIKTRGQQVTLSCSPISGHRSVSWYQQTPGQGLQFLFEYFSETQRNKGNFPGRFSGRQFSNSRSEMNVSTLELGDSALYLCASSFGILTSGSTDTQYFGPGTRLTVL.